This T cell receptor beta chain was captured by sequencing in a study of T cells in localized non-small cell lung cancer. General observations from the study: Median detection of top 100 tumor clones in adjacent lung was about 60 clones.

TCRdb keeps only in-frame clones here, not all; method: immunoSEQ multiplex PCR. The sample lists about 36,000 clones; 87% were seen once. Regarding this clone: The antigen is not known.

V trimming: 7 bases; J trimming: 9 bases; junction bases outside the gene matches: 16. The CDR3 runs to 15 residues. Looked up from germline, CDR1 is MDHEN and CDR2 is SYDVKM. Sequenced here: peripheral blood, sampled before any cancer treatment. The chain couples TRBV28 to TRBJ2-7; TRBD1 agrees at 9 bases. This clonotype originated in a woman aged 40 to 75 with stage I lung adenocarcinoma. The CDR3 region has the DNA TGTGCCAGCATTACCAGGGGGACAGGGTTCTTAAGGCAGTACTTC. Protein sequence: CASITRGTGFLRQYF.